What follows is one T cell receptor beta chain and its context. The data are from a study of T-cell reconstitution after alpha-beta-depleted transplantation in children. Molecular barcoding with unique molecular identifiers was used for the TCRbeta library. TCRdb re-derived calls from the PCR reads in MiXCR, one entry per CDR3 protein. The sample contains about 400,000 distinct CDR3 sequences, roughly 20% of which appear only once. V was trimmed by 7 bases and J by 1 base, leaving 6 bases between them. This CDR3 is built from 12 residues. The rearrangement uses TRBV12-3 or TRBV12-4 and TRBJ2-3; D call uncertain. This sequence originates from a human donor who donated a stem cell graft to a child with acute myeloid leukemia. Sequencing was performed on PBMCs from the stem cell graft donor, taken from the stem cell graft. The CDR3 spells CASNGRTDTQYF. DNA of the CDR3: TGTGCCAGCAACGGACGCACAGATACGCAGTATTTT.